These T cell receptor beta chains were read from a single sample in a study of regulatory T cells in long-lasting Graves disease. MiXCR was run by TCRdb on the multiplex PCR reads, yielding one entry per CDR3 protein. The repertoire holds about 420,000 distinct CDR3 sequences, 16% seen once, with roughly 23% in the top ten. This same sample was also part of a study on T cells in Graves' hyperthyroidism and ophthalmopathy.

Here the sequenced sample was peripheral blood mononuclear cells (PBMCs), taken at new diagnosis, from a patient treated with antithyroid drugs. The receptors stem from a woman aged 18 to 35 with Graves disease. Both conserved end residues are part of each CDR3. The D gene is left open where the match is weak. Rows give clone size only sometimes, using once, few, many, or a class for an expanded clone.

>many|TRBD1|TRBJ2-5|TRBV29-1
CSVPGGTQETQYF
TGCAGCGTACCAGGGGGCACCCAAGAGACCCAGTACTTC
>NA|NA|TRBJ1-3|TRBV29-1
CSVEDYSSGNTIYF
TGCAGCGTTGAAGATTACTCCTCTGGAAACACCATATATTTT
>NA|TRBD2|TRBJ2-3|TRBV18
CASSPLAGPPGTDTQYF
TGTGCCAGCTCACCTCTAGCGGGCCCCCCGGGCACAGATACGCAGTATTTT
>few|NA|TRBJ1-2|TRBV11-2
CASRKIGQPDGYTF
TGTGCCAGCAGAAAGATAGGGCAGCCAGATGGCTACACCTTC
>NA|TRBD2|TRBJ2-2|TRBV9
CASSVEGTSGTMTGELFF
TGTGCCAGCAGCGTGGAGGGGACTAGCGGGACTATGACCGGGGAGCTGTTTTTT
>many|TRBD1|TRBJ2-5|TRBV10-3
CAISGTGQETQYF
TGTGCCATCAGTGGGACAGGCCAAGAGACCCAGTACTTC
>many|TRBD2|TRBJ2-1|TRBV7-2
CASSAGTSGSYEQFF
TGTGCCAGCAGCGCCGGGACTAGCGGGAGTTATGAGCAGTTCTTC
>NA|TRBD1|TRBJ2-7|TRBV29-1
CSVERDSSYEQYF
TGCAGCGTTGAACGGGACAGCTCCTACGAGCAGTACTTC
>many|TRBD2|TRBJ2-1|TRBV3-1
CASSPRAGENEQFF
TGTGCCAGCAGCCCACGAGCGGGGGAGAATGAGCAGTTCTTC
>many|NA|TRBJ2-1|TRBV12-3/TRBV12-4
CASSPEGAGNEQFF
TGTGCCAGCAGTCCCGAGGGAGCTGGCAATGAGCAGTTCTTC
>NA|NA|TRBJ2-7|TRBV27
CASDRLNHEQYF
TGTGCCTCCGACCGATTAAACCACGAGCAGTACTTC
>NA|NA|TRBJ2-7|TRBV5-1
CASSLGGTAQIEQYF
TGCGCCAGCAGCTTGGGCGGGACAGCCCAAATAGAGCAGTACTTC
>few|NA|TRBJ1-1|TRBV20-1
CSANNQGRFTEAFF
TGCAGTGCAAATAATCAGGGGAGGTTTACTGAAGCTTTCTTT
>many|NA|TRBJ2-3|TRBV2
CASSQAREYTQYF
TGTGCCAGCAGCCAGGCCCGGGAGTATACGCAGTATTTT
>NA|NA|TRBJ2-2|TRBV5-1
CASMTVNTGELFF
TGCGCCAGCATGACAGTGAACACCGGGGAGCTGTTTTTT
>once|TRBD2|TRBJ2-2|TRBV4-2
CASSQDLGAGVTGELFF
TGTGCCAGCAGCCAAGACCTAGGGGCGGGAGTTACCGGGGAGCTGTTTTTT
>many|NA|TRBJ2-7|TRBV12-3/TRBV12-4
CASSLGVEQYF
TGTGCCAGCAGCTTAGGAGTTGAGCAGTACTTC
>many|TRBD2|TRBJ2-7|TRBV12-3/TRBV12-4
CASSVGTSGYRGGYEQYF
TGTGCCAGCAGTGTTGGGACTAGCGGATACCGAGGGGGCTACGAGCAGTACTTC
>many|NA|TRBJ2-1|TRBV20-1
CSALLVSSYNEQFF
TGCAGTGCCTTACTAGTGAGCTCCTACAATGAGCAGTTCTTC
>many|NA|TRBJ2-1|TRBV10-3
CAISGRNAEFSYNEQFF
TGTGCCATCAGTGGAAGGAATGCAGAATTTTCCTACAATGAGCAGTTCTTC
>few|NA|TRBJ2-7|TRBV29-1
CSVDTGPYEQYF
TGCAGCGTTGACACAGGACCATACGAGCAGTACTTC
>many|NA|TRBJ2-7|TRBV13
CASRGGYEQYF
TGTGCCAGCAGAGGGGGCTACGAGCAGTACTTC
>many|NA|TRBJ2-1|TRBV28
CASSSVENNEQFF
TGTGCCAGCAGTTCAGTAGAAAACAATGAGCAGTTCTTC
>NA|TRBD1|TRBJ1-4|TRBV12-3/TRBV12-4
CASSRDRGPANEKLFF
TGTGCCAGCAGCCGGGACAGGGGGCCAGCTAATGAAAAACTGTTTTTT
>NA|TRBD2|TRBJ2-1|TRBV5-4
CASSLIGRVSYNEQFF
TGTGCCAGCAGCTTGATCGGGAGGGTTTCCTACAATGAGCAGTTCTTC
>many|TRBD2|TRBJ2-5|TRBV4-1
CASSPLGRERKTQYF
TGCGCCAGCAGCCCTCTGGGGCGGGAGAGGAAGACCCAGTACTTC
>NA|TRBD2|TRBJ2-5|TRBV20-1
CSARDLLAGVETQYF
TGCAGTGCTAGAGATCTGCTAGCGGGAGTGGAGACCCAGTACTTC
>many|NA|TRBJ2-1|TRBV2
CASSRLAEQFF
TGTGCCAGCAGTAGATTAGCGGAGCAGTTCTTC
>NA|TRBD1|TRBJ1-3|TRBV7-8
CASSFRGPSGNTIYF
TGTGCCAGCAGCTTCAGGGGGCCCTCTGGAAACACCATATATTTT
>NA|NA|TRBJ1-1|TRBV30
CAWNRQLTEAFF
TGTGCCTGGAACAGACAACTAACTGAAGCTTTCTTT
>NA|NA|TRBJ2-5|TRBV27
CASNPDRDAAGGKTQYF
TGTGCCAGCAATCCGGACAGGGACGCGGCGGGAGGAAAGACCCAGTACTTC
>NA|NA|TRBJ2-7|TRBV19
CASSRGRGSYEQYF
TGTGCCAGTAGTAGAGGCAGGGGATCCTACGAGCAGTACTTC
>many|NA|TRBJ2-1|TRBV28
CASSFIIIPQGGGRGENEQFF
TGTGCCAGCAGTTTCATTATTATACCTCAAGGAGGGGGTAGGGGAGAAAATGAGCAGTTCTTC
>many|NA|TRBJ2-3|TRBV2
CASREGGDTQYF
TGTGCCAGCAGAGAGGGGGGCGATACGCAGTATTTT
>many|TRBD2|TRBJ2-1|TRBV20-1
CSARGGGAVNEQFF
TGCAGTGCTAGAGGGGGGGGAGCGGTCAATGAGCAGTTCTTC
>few|NA|TRBJ1-6|TRBV25-1
CASSELRGERYSPLHF
TGTGCCAGCAGTGAATTGAGGGGTGAAAGGTATTCACCCCTCCACTTT
>few|NA|TRBJ2-5|TRBV18
CASSPPSRRETQYF
TGTGCCAGCTCACCACCGTCGAGACGAGAGACCCAGTACTTC
>few|NA|TRBJ2-6|TRBV30
CAWSGQSGANVLTF
TGTGCCTGGAGTGGACAGTCTGGGGCCAACGTCCTGACTTTC
>many|NA|TRBJ2-7|TRBV7-9
CASSSTRSRTASRDEQYF
TGTGCCAGCAGTTCGACGCGGTCAAGGACAGCGAGTCGCGACGAGCAGTACTTC
>many|NA|TRBJ1-1|TRBV28
CASSLLQGVEAFF
TGTGCCAGCAGTTTATTACAGGGTGTTGAAGCTTTCTTT